This T cell receptor (beta chain) was captured by sequencing in a study of shared clonotypes between healthy human individuals. Study-wide results and limits: Blood was the sole source, and tissue repertoires probably differ. Naive CD4 clonotype sharing across several donors was around 5.5%.

Only in-frame clones appear in the TCRdb table, and some are missing; sequencing was by immunoSEQ multiplex PCR. The sample includes about 2.4 million clones, approximately 93% of them seen just once. Donors had no recently reported acute infections or vaccinations and were HIV-negative. From CD4+ cells came CD45RA+ naive and CD45RA-negative memory subsets. As regards this clone: The antigen is not known.

The V and J ends lost 6 bases and 8 bases, in that order; junction bases with no gene match: 7. Germline CDR1 is PRHDT and CDR2 is FYEKMQ (reference sequence). This CDR3 comprises 13 residues. The receptor's source is a man aged 18 to 30 in good health. Some clones in this sample may be carry-over from other donors' samples. Source material: naive CD4+ T cells from PBMCs. The subset denotes: CD45RA+ positively selected. The genes are TRBV13 and TRBJ2-1; the match to TRBD1 covers 7 bases. The CDR3 reads CASSHDRVHEQFF. Written as DNA, the CDR3 is TGTGCCAGCAGTCATGACAGGGTCCATGAGCAGTTCTTC. The full variable domain, in which reference TRBV13 and TRBJ2-1 provide the parts outside the CDR3, is AAGVIQSPRHLIKEKRETATLKCYPIPRHDTVYWYQQGPGQDPQFLISFYEKMQSDKGSIPDRFSAQQFSDYHSELNMSSLELGDSALYFCASSHDRVHEQFFGPGTRLTVL.